The entry that follows covers one TCR beta chain sequence. These data come from a study of siplizumab effects on memory and regulatory T cells. Data came from immunoSEQ multiplex PCR; TCRdb stores just in-frame clones and leaves some out. The repertoire holds about 85,000 clones, approximately 95% seen once, with less than 20% in the top ten. The CDR3 is 15 residues long. CDR1 SGDLS and CDR2 YYNGEE come from the germline V gene. Trimming pared 4 bases from V and 1 base from J, leaving 11 bases between. The chain is built from TRBV9 and TRBJ1-4, with D unresolved. This clonotype originated in a human donor in good health. Specimen: CD8+ T cells sorted from blood. The CDR3 region is CASSPEVGTNEKLFF. The CDR3, as DNA: TGTGCCAGCAGCCCCGAAGTTGGAACTAATGAAAAACTGTTTTTT.